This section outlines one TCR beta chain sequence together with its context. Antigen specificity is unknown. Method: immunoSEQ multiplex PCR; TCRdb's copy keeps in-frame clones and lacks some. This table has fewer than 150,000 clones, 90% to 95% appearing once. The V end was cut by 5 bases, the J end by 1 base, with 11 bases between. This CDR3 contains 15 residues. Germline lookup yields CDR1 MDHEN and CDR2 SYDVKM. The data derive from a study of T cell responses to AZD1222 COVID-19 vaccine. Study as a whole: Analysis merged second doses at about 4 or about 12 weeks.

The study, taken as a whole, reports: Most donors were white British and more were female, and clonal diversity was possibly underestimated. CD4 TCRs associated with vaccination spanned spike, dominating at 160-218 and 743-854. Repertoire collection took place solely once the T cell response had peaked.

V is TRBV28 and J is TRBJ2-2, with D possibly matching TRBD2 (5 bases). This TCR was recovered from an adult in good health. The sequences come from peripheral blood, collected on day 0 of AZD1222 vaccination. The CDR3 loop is CASSVPGMNTGELFF. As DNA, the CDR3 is TGTGCCAGCAGTGTCCCCGGGATGAACACCGGGGAGCTGTTTTTT.